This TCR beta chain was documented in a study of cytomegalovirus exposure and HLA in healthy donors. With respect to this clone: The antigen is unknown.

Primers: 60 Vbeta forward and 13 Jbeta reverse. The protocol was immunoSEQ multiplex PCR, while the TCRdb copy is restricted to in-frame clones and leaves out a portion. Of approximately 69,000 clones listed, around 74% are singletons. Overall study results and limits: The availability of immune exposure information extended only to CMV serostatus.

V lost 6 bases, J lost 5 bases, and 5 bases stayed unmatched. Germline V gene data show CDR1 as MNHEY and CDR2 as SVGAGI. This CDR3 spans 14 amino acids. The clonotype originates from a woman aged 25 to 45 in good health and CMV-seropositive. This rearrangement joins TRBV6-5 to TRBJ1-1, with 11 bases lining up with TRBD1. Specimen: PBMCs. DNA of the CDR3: TGTGCCAGCAGCCGGACAGGGGGCGGAACTGAAGCTTTCTTT. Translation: CASSRTGGGTEAFF.